Listed here are 17 T cell receptor beta chains from one sample, sequenced in a study of regulatory and conventional T cells in RAG deficiency. The data were produced by immunoSEQ multiplex PCR, yet TCRdb's version contains in-frame clones alone and is incomplete. The table records around 7,700 clones, 90% to 95% of them present only once. Regulatory T cells were sorted from blood as CD4+ CD25-high CD127-low cells. The data were also submitted as part of a second study, on regulatory T cells. That study reports: The primer mix had 52 TRBV and 13 TRBJ primers.

What was sequenced was CD127- CD25+ CD4+ Tregs sorted from blood. Receptors were obtained from a human donor in good health.

The chain couples TRBV7-9 to TRBJ1-2; 8 bases are a match to TRBD1. The CDR3 has 14 amino acids. The germline gives CDR1 SEHNR, CDR2 FQNEAQ (reference sequence). J was trimmed by 3 bases and V by 5 bases; bases with no gene match: 5. CDR3: CASSETGVDYGYTF. Here the CDR3 DNA reads TGTGCCAGCAGCGAGACAGGGGTAGACTATGGCTACACCTTC.

V and J are TRBV19 and TRBJ1-5, with 7 bases lining up with TRBD1. Germline loops: CDR1 LNHDA, CDR2 SQIVND (reference sequence). The CDR3 is 16 amino acids. Trimming took 3 bases from V and 2 from J; bases not matched to a gene: 7. Here the CDR3 DNA reads TGTGCCAGTAGTATGGCCGGCAGGGGGGGCAATCAGCCCCAGCATTTT. Translation: CASSMAGRGGNQPQHF.

The V gene is TRBV5-5, the J gene TRBJ1-2, with D maybe TRBD1 (5 bases). This CDR3 has 16 amino acids. CDR1 and CDR2 (germline): SGHKS, YYEKEE (reference sequence). The V and J ends lost 5 bases and 5 bases respectively, with 22 bases between them. The CDR3 sequence: CASRSGGPFADYGYTF. The CDR3 DNA reads TGTGCCAGCAGGTCGGGGGGTCCTTTTGCGGATTATGGCTACACCTTC.

The chain carries TRBV11-2 and TRBJ1-2, with D possibly being TRBD1 (5 bases). V gave up 5 bases and J gave up 4 bases, with 14 bases separating them. CDR1 and CDR2 from the germline V gene are SGHAT and FQNNGV. CDR3 length: 14 amino acids. CDR3 protein: CASSPQDLGYGYTF. CDR3 nucleotides: TGTGCCAGCAGCCCACAGGATCTCGGCTATGGCTACACCTTC.

The rearrangement links TRBV20-1 to TRBJ1-1; D uncertain. V was cut by 3 bases and J by 4 bases, with 3 bases left in between. Germline CDR1 reads DFQATT; CDR2 reads SNEGSKA (reference sequence). The CDR3 is made up of 10 amino acids. The CDR3 protein is CSASRTEAFF. As DNA, the CDR3 is TGCAGTGCTAGTCGCACTGAAGCTTTCTTT.

This chain uses TRBV30 with TRBJ1-5, with D perhaps matching TRBD1 (6 bases). The V end lost 0 bases, the J end lost 5 bases, and 11 bases lay between the germline ends. CDR1 GTSNPN and CDR2 SVGIG come from the germline V gene (reference sequence). CDR3 size: 14 residues. The CDR3 coding sequence is TGTGCCTGGAGTGTGGACAGAACTGATCAGCCCCAGCATTTT. Amino acids: CAWSVDRTDQPQHF.

Concerning this clone: Germline and junction disagree at one end, which may indicate a read error. V gene TRBV7-7 combines with J gene TRBJ2-3, with 7 nucleotides matching TRBD1. CDR1 and CDR2 from the germline V gene are SSHAT and FNYEAQ (reference sequence). This CDR3 spans 14 amino acids. The CDR3 sequence: CASSRGQSTDTQYF. DNA for the CDR3: TGTGCTAGCAGCCGGGGACAGTCTACAGATACGCAGTATTTT. The whole variable domain, remainder taken from reference TRBV7-7 and TRBJ2-3, is GAGVSQSPRYKVTKRGQDVTLRCDPISSHATLYWYQQALGQGPEFLTYFNYEAQPDKSGLPSDRFSAERPEGSISTLTIQRTEQRDSAMYRCASSRGQSTDTQYFGPGTRLTVL.

The genes are TRBV18 and TRBJ1-1; 8 nucleotides align to TRBD1. Germline V CDR1 and CDR2: KGHSH, LQKENI. This CDR3 region has 13 residues. Germline trimming cut 4 bases from V and 4 bases from J; bases unmatched to any gene: 2. The CDR3 region is CASSRTGRTEAFF. CDR3 coding DNA: TGTGCCAGCTCACGGACAGGGCGCACTGAAGCTTTCTTT.

In its sample, this clone was seen a few times. The genes are TRBV5-1 and TRBJ2-5, with 8 bases identical to TRBD2. Germline V gene data show CDR1 as SGHRS and CDR2 as YFSETQ. This CDR3 has 17 amino acids. The V segment lost 4 bases and the J segment 2 bases; nucleotides outside the gene matches: 13. The CDR3 protein is CASSRLPASGPQETQYF. In nucleotides, the CDR3 is TGCGCCAGCAGCCGTCTGCCGGCTAGCGGGCCACAAGAGACCCAGTACTTC.

This chain links TRBV18 with TRBJ2-7; TRBD2 aligns across 8 bases. The CDR3 is 17 amino acids. Per the germline V gene, CDR1 is KGHSH and CDR2 is LQKENI. V trimming: 3 bases; J trimming: 1 base; junction bases outside the gene matches: 11. The CDR3 region is CASSPTVTSGGSYEQYF. The CDR3 coding sequence is TGTGCCAGCTCACCCACCGTTACTAGCGGAGGGTCCTACGAGCAGTACTTC. Filled out from reference TRBV18 and TRBJ2-7, the complete variable domain reads NAGVMQNPRHLVRRRGQEARLRCSPMKGHSHVYWYRQLPEEGLKFMVYLQKENIIDESGMPKERFSAEFPKEGPSILRIQQVVRGDSAAYFCASSPTVTSGGSYEQYFGPGTRLTVT.

The sample holds one count of this clone. The V call is TRBV7-9, the J call TRBJ1-3, with D hard to call. Germline loops: CDR1 SEHNR, CDR2 FQNEAQ (reference sequence). V was clipped by 0 bases and J by 8 bases, with 8 bases between them. CDR3 length: 13 amino acids. The CDR3 protein is CASSLASPDTIYF. In DNA form, the CDR3 reads TGTGCCAGCAGCTTAGCCTCCCCTGACACCATATATTTT.

The chain carries TRBV7-2 and TRBJ2-5, with 9 bases that match TRBD2. The length of the CDR3 is 15 residues. Trimming removed 2 bases from V and 0 bases from J; junction bases left unmatched: 1. Germline-derived CDR1 and CDR2 are SGHTA and FQGNSA. The CDR3 loop reads CASSLLAGYQETQYF. DNA for the CDR3: TGTGCCAGCAGCTTACTAGCGGGGTACCAAGAGACCCAGTACTTC.

V is TRBV10-2 and J is TRBJ1-5; tentative D call: TRBD1 (6 bases). CDR1 and CDR2 from the germline V gene are WSHSY and SAAADI. Trimming took off 6 bases at V and 4 bases at J, with 10 bases between the two ends. The CDR3 sequence is 13 residues long. CDR3 in DNA: TGCGCCAGCAGAGAACAGGGAAATCAGCCCCAGCATTTT. Amino acid sequence: CASREQGNQPQHF.

In DNA, the CDR3 is TGTGCCAGCAGGATCACAGGGCTTTATAATTCACCCCTCCACTTT. Translated, it gives CASRITGLYNSPLHF. The V call is TRBV5-6, the J call TRBJ1-6; TRBD1 might be the D (6 bases). This CDR3 spans 15 amino acids. Germline values: CDR1 SGHDT, CDR2 YYEEEE. V was trimmed by 5 bases and J by 4 bases, leaving 13 bases between them.

The V call is TRBV15, the J call TRBJ2-1, with unresolved D. The CDR3 spans 12 residues. V was shortened by 0 bases and J by 8 bases, with 5 bases between the two germline ends. CDR1 is LNHNV and CDR2 is YYDKDF in the germline V gene (reference sequence). CDR3 region: CATSRDRDEQFF. The CDR3 DNA reads as TGTGCCACCAGCAGAGATCGGGATGAGCAGTTCTTC.

V is TRBV4-1 and J is TRBJ1-1, with TRBD1 as a possible D gene (5 bases). Germline V CDR1 and CDR2: MGHRA, YSYEKL. CDR3 length: 16 residues. V gave up 4 bases and J gave up 1 base, with 16 bases separating them. CDR3 sequence: CASSLLQERSNTEAFF. The DNA of the CDR3 is TGCGCCAGCAGCCTTTTACAGGAAAGATCGAACACTGAAGCTTTCTTT.

This clone was counted a single time. V usage is TRBV7-3 and J usage is TRBJ2-1, with D maybe TRBD2 (5 bases). Germline V CDR1 and CDR2: SGHTA, FQGTGA. This CDR3 is built from 15 residues. V lost 5 bases and J 7 bases, leaving 18 bases between the germline ends. CDR3 sequence reads: CASSPWTAPGNEQFF. DNA of the CDR3: TGTGCCAGCAGCCCCTGGACTGCACCGGGGAATGAGCAGTTCTTC. The variable domain in full, completed from reference TRBV7-3 and TRBJ2-1, reads GAGVSQTPSNKVTEKGKYVELRCDPISGHTALYWYRQSLGQGPEFLIYFQGTGAADDSGLPNDRFFAVRPEGSVSTLKIQRTERGDSAVYLCASSPWTAPGNEQFFGPGTRLTVL.